This entry lists 27 T cell receptor beta chains sequenced from one sample in a study of CD8+CD57+ T cells in acquired aplastic anemia. Using genomic DNA as the template, TCR beta VDJ and CDR3 profiling was carried out. TCRdb recomputed calls from the reads with MiXCR, one row per CDR3 protein. The sample lists about 130,000 distinct CDR3 sequences; 48% were seen once. The material sequenced was sorted CD4+, CD8+, or CD8+CD57+ T cells (not recorded which) from PBMCs. These receptors were obtained from a human donor in good health, serving as a control.

Details on this clonotype: This may be a read error: a much more frequent sequence differs by one nucleotide. The chain combines TRBV5-4 with TRBJ2-3; 7 bases match TRBD2. The V gene's germline CDR1 is SGHNT and CDR2 YYREEE (reference sequence). V lost 2 bases and J lost 1; bases outside the gene matches: 7. The CDR3 is 16 residues long. The CDR3 protein is CASSFGRGGGTDTQYF. The CDR3 nucleotides read TGTGCCAGCAGCTTTGGGAGGGGCGGAGGCACAGATACGCAGTATTTT. Looking up the rest from reference TRBV5-4 and TRBJ2-3 gives the full variable domain: ETGVTQSPTHLIKTRGQQVTLRCSSQSGHNTVSWYQQALGQGPQFIFQYYREEENGRGNFPPRFSGLQFPNYSSELNVNALELDDSALYLCASSFGRGGGTDTQYFGPGTRLTVL.

Only a few counts were recorded for this clonotype. V and J are TRBV29-1 and TRBJ2-7; D may be TRBD2 (6 bases). From germline, CDR1 is SQVTM and CDR2 ANQGSEA. V was shortened by 7 bases and J by 2 bases, with 21 bases between the two germline ends. The CDR3 has 15 amino acids. The CDR3 DNA is TGCAGCGCTACCCCGGGGGTTTCCCTCCCCTACGAGCAGTACTTC. It yields the protein CSATPGVSLPYEQYF.

V gene TRBV2 combines with J gene TRBJ2-1, with a tentative D call TRBD2 (5 bases). Germline V gives CDR1 SNHLY, CDR2 FYNNEI. Trimming stripped 6 bases from V and 5 bases from J, with 8 bases between. There are 12 residues in the CDR3. The CDR3 coding sequence is TGTGCCAGCAGGATACTAGACAATGAGCAGTTCTTC. This gives the protein CASRILDNEQFF.

The V and J genes are TRBV19 and TRBJ2-7, with 9 bases matching TRBD1. Germline CDR1 reads LNHDA; CDR2 reads SQIVND (reference sequence). The ends lost 5 bases at V and 3 bases at J; junction bases unmatched: 5. This CDR3 spans 14 amino acids. In DNA form, the CDR3 reads TGTGCCAGTAGTCTGGGGACAGGGAACTACGAGCAGTACTTC. Its protein product is CASSLGTGNYEQYF.

V gene TRBV2 combines with J gene TRBJ1-2, with D perhaps TRBD1 (6 bases). The CDR3 length is 12 residues. Germline CDR1 is SNHLY and CDR2 is FYNNEI. Trimming stripped 6 bases from V and 5 bases from J, with 10 bases between. The DNA for the CDR3 is TGTGCCAGCAGACGACAGGTTTATGGCTACACCTTC. Its protein is CASRRQVYGYTF.

This clonotype was counted many times. The chain combines TRBV7-3 with TRBJ1-6; D not certain. The V gene's germline CDR1 is SGHTA and CDR2 FQGTGA. CDR3 length equals 14 residues. The V and J ends lost 3 bases and 7 bases respectively, with 10 bases between them. In DNA form, the CDR3 reads TGTGCCAGCAGCTTGTGGAGCGAAAATTCACCCCTCCACTTT. The encoded protein is CASSLWSENSPLHF. Combining the CDR3 with reference TRBV7-3 and TRBJ1-6 gives the whole variable domain GAGVSQTPSNKVTEKGKYVELRCDPISGHTALYWYRQSLGQGPEFLIYFQGTGAADDSGLPNDRFFAVRPEGSVSTLKIQRTERGDSAVYLCASSLWSENSPLHFGNGTRLTVT.

The V and J genes are TRBV20-1 and TRBJ2-1; D is possibly TRBD2 (5 bases). The length of the CDR3 is 14 residues. Germline V lookup: CDR1 DFQATT, CDR2 SNEGSKA (reference sequence). V shed 3 bases and J shed 5 bases, with 14 bases lying between them. This chain's CDR3 is CSASERRSHNEQFF. The CDR3 DNA follows: TGCAGTGCTAGTGAGCGGAGGAGTCACAATGAGCAGTTCTTC.

The gene calls are TRBV20-1 and TRBJ1-2; 10 nucleotides line up with TRBD1. J lost 4 bases, V lost 4 bases, and 9 bases had no gene match. CDR1 and CDR2 (germline): DFQATT, SNEGSKA (reference sequence). CDR3 length equals 15 residues. CDR3 region: CSATGQGGQSYGYTF. The CDR3 DNA reads as TGCAGTGCTACTGGACAGGGGGGTCAGAGCTATGGCTACACCTTC.

The gene calls are TRBV27 and TRBJ2-7; 9 nucleotides match TRBD1. Unmatched junction bases numbered 4, after V lost 6 bases and J lost 4 bases. Per germline, CDR1 MNHEY and CDR2 SMNVEV (reference sequence). The length of the CDR3 is 13 residues. CDR3 nucleotide sequence: TGTGCCAGCAGACAGGGGGCTGGGTACGAGCAGTACTTC. This codes for CASRQGAGYEQYF.

The chain combines TRBV30 with TRBJ2-1, with 7 nucleotides matching TRBD2. With 3 bases clipped from V and 4 bases from J, the junction kept 21 bases outside the gene matches. Germline CDR1 reads GTSNPN; CDR2 reads SVGIG (reference sequence). The CDR3 runs to 19 residues. As DNA, the CDR3 is TGTGCCTGGAGCGTAATAAGAGCAGCGGGGACCTATACATACAATGAGCAGTTCTTC. Amino acid sequence: CAWSVIRAAGTYTYNEQFF.

There are many counts of this clonotype. The J gene is TRBJ1-6, the V gene TRBV10-2; perhaps TRBD1 as D (6 bases). The CDR3 totals 15 residues. Trimming cost V 4 bases and J 7 bases, with 14 bases left between them. The germline V gene encodes CDR1 WSHSY and CDR2 SAAADI. CDR3: CASSARWGTNSPLHF. CDR3 nucleotide sequence: TGCGCCAGCAGTGCCAGGTGGGGGACAAATTCACCCCTCCACTTT.

V usage is TRBV15 and J usage is TRBJ2-3; 12 bases are a match to TRBD1. The CDR3 consists of 17 residues. The germline V gene encodes CDR1 LNHNV and CDR2 YYDKDF (reference sequence). Losses at the gene ends were 1 base for V and 3 bases for J; bases not matched to a gene: 5. This CDR3 reads CATSRVGTGGATDTQYF. CDR3 DNA sequence: TGTGCCACCAGCAGAGTTGGGACAGGGGGCGCGACAGATACGCAGTATTTT.

This clonotype occurred many times. This chain uses TRBV9 with TRBJ1-6, with D unresolved. CDR3 size: 14 residues. Germline V gene data show CDR1 as SGDLS and CDR2 as YYNGEE. Trimming pared 0 bases from V and 7 bases from J, leaving 8 bases between. CDR3 nucleotides: TGTGCCAGCAGCGTAGGGGGTAGGAATTCACCCCTCCACTTT. Its protein product is CASSVGGRNSPLHF.

The genes are TRBV10-3 and TRBJ2-7, with 11 bases that match TRBD1. J was trimmed by 6 bases and V by 5 bases; bases with no gene match: 6. There are 14 residues in the CDR3. Per germline, CDR1 ENHRY and CDR2 SYGVKD. The CDR3 DNA is TGTGCCATCAGTTGGACAGGGGGCTTACGCGAGCAGTACTTC. Amino acids: CAISWTGGLREQYF.

This clonotype was picked up many times. The chain couples TRBV12-3 or TRBV12-4 to TRBJ1-5; 9 nucleotides line up with TRBD1. V lost 6 bases to trimming and J lost 8 bases; unmatched junction nucleotides: 8. This CDR3 comprises 14 residues. CDR3 sequence: CASSHGQGREPQHF. The CDR3 DNA sequence: TGTGCCAGCAGCCACGGACAGGGGCGGGAGCCCCAGCATTTT.

On this clonotype itself: A read error may be the cause here, since a much bigger clone is one base away. The rearrangement links TRBV12-5 to TRBJ1-2, with a possible D match to TRBD1 (6 bases). The CDR3 consists of 16 residues. Trimming took off 2 bases at V and 4 bases at J, with 17 bases between the two ends. Germline V lookup: CDR1 LGHNT, CDR2 FRNRAP. The CDR3 here is CASGLRERTASYGYTF. The CDR3 DNA is TGTGCTAGTGGTTTGCGGGAAAGGACAGCTAGCTATGGCTACACCTTC. Drawing the rest from reference TRBV12-5 and TRBJ1-2, the complete variable domain is DARVTQTPRHKVTEMGQEVTMRCQPILGHNTVFWYRQTMMQGLELLAYFRNRAPLDDSGMPKDRFSAEMPDATLATLKIQPSEPRDSAVYFCASGLRERTASYGYTFGSGTRLTVV.

The CDR3 DNA reads as TGTGCCATCAGTGAGTCTGTAACAGGGGGTAACTATGGCTACACCTTC. Translation gives CAISESVTGGNYGYTF. The chain recombines TRBV10-3 with TRBJ1-2, with TRBD1 identical over 8 bases. Trimming at V came to 0 bases and at J to 1 base, leaving 4 bases not matched to a gene. The germline V gene has CDR1 ENHRY and CDR2 SYGVKD. This CDR3 comprises 16 residues.

The chain links TRBV10-3 to TRBJ1-2; D ambiguous. Trimming removed 3 bases at V and 8 bases at J, with 7 bases between. Per the germline V gene, CDR1 is ENHRY and CDR2 is SYGVKD. The CDR3 consists of 11 residues. The CDR3 is CAISEPEGYTF. The CDR3 region has the DNA TGTGCCATCAGTGAACCGGAGGGCTACACCTTC.

The table lists this clonotype with many counts. This chain uses TRBV7-2 with TRBJ2-7; no firm D call. This CDR3 contains 14 residues. With 1 base removed from V and 3 bases from J, the gap between germline ends came to 10 bases. CDR1 and CDR2 (germline): SGHTA, FQGNSA. The CDR3 nucleotides read TGTGCCAGCAGCTTAGTGACGAAGAACTACGAGCAGTACTTC. Its protein product is CASSLVTKNYEQYF.

This sequence joins TRBV29-1 and TRBJ2-3; 9 nucleotides match TRBD2. The CDR3 totals 15 residues. J gave up 5 bases and V 2 bases, and 8 bases lay outside the gene matches. CDR1 is SQVTM, CDR2 ANQGSEA, per germline. The CDR3 reads CSVERGLAGIDTQYF. The CDR3 nucleotides read TGCAGCGTTGAAAGGGGTCTAGCGGGAATAGATACGCAGTATTTT.

The J gene is TRBJ2-7, the V gene TRBV2; D possibly corresponds to TRBD2 (5 bases). V shed 6 bases and J shed 5 bases, with 11 bases lying between them. The CDR3 runs 12 residues. Germline V CDR1 and CDR2: SNHLY, FYNNEI. CDR3 sequence: CASRTIGDEQYF. CDR3 coding DNA: TGTGCCAGCAGGACGATCGGGGACGAGCAGTACTTC.

The chain combines TRBV20-1 with TRBJ2-7; 10 bases are a match to TRBD1. CDR3 length equals 13 residues. The V and J ends lost 6 bases and 6 bases, in that order; junction bases with no gene match: 8. Per the germline V gene, CDR1 is DFQATT and CDR2 is SNEGSKA (reference sequence). The CDR3 bases are TGCAGTGCAACCGGGACAGGGGTCTTCGAGCAGTACTTC. Residues: CSATGTGVFEQYF.

This clonotype was observed a handful of times. This rearrangement joins TRBV3-1 to TRBJ2-4, with D uncertain. Trimming left V 4 bases short and J 0 bases short, with 13 bases between. This CDR3 is built from 16 residues. The V gene's germline CDR1 is LGHDT and CDR2 YNNKEL (reference sequence). CDR3 nucleotide sequence: TGTGCCAGCAGCCGGTCAGGAACTCTAGCCAAAAACATTCAGTACTTC. Translation gives CASSRSGTLAKNIQYF.

This clonotype was found once. The chain recombines TRBV15 with TRBJ2-5; TRBD1 matches 11 bases. The CDR3 runs to 15 residues. The V and J ends lost 4 bases and 4 bases, in that order; junction bases with no gene match: 5. Germline values: CDR1 LNHNV, CDR2 YYDKDF (reference sequence). As DNA, the CDR3 is TGTGCCACCAGCAACCGGGACAGGGGGGTAGAGACCCAGTACTTC. Its protein product is CATSNRDRGVETQYF.

The J gene is TRBJ2-7, the V gene TRBV7-2, with a possible D match to TRBD2 (5 bases). CDR1 and CDR2 (germline): SGHTA, FQGNSA. Trimming pared 4 bases from V and 3 bases from J, leaving 7 bases between. The CDR3 sequence is 12 residues long. CDR3 in DNA: TGTGCCAGCAGCTGGGCGGGCTACGAGCAGTACTTC. Translating gives CASSWAGYEQYF.

The V call is TRBV29-1, the J call TRBJ2-3, with no clear D. This CDR3 is 14 amino acids long. Per the germline V gene, CDR1 is SQVTM and CDR2 is ANQGSEA. V was clipped by 7 bases and J by 1 base, with 15 bases between them. The CDR3: CSALPGGRTDTQYF. The CDR3 DNA reads TGCAGCGCGCTCCCGGGCGGACGCACAGATACGCAGTATTTT.

This clonotype showed up just a few times. J is TRBJ2-5 and V is TRBV12-3 or TRBV12-4; the match to TRBD2 covers 7 bases. This CDR3 is built from 14 residues. J was trimmed by 4 bases and V by 3 bases; bases with no gene match: 5. CDR3 protein: CASSLGGAGETQYF. CDR3 bases: TGTGCCAGCAGTTTGGGAGGGGCCGGAGAGACCCAGTACTTC.